One sample yielded the 10 T cell receptor beta chains listed below, sequenced in a study of blood T cells in healthy people across ages. Through a sample-barcoded 5' primer and a J-beta primer mix, a second PCR was run for roughly 6 to 11 cycles. One entry per CDR3 protein, called by TCRdb with MiXCR from the 5' RACE reads. The sample has 1.5 million to 2 million distinct CDR3 sequences, about 30% seen once. The sample taken for sequencing was blood. The origin of the receptors is a woman under 40 in good health.

V usage is TRBV2 and J usage is TRBJ1-1, with unresolved D. Germline CDR1 and CDR2: SNHLY and FYNNEI. V gave up 6 bases and J gave up 4 bases, with 12 bases separating them. CDR3 length: 13 amino acids. The CDR3 spells CASRQDAGTEAFF. The CDR3 bases are TGTGCCAGCAGGCAGGACGCGGGCACTGAAGCTTTCTTT. The full variable domain, rest sourced from reference TRBV2 and TRBJ1-1, is EPEVTQTPSHQVTQMGQEVILRCVPISNHLYFYWYRQILGQKVEFLVSFYNNEISEKSEIFDDQFSVERPDGSNFTLKIRSTKLEDSAMYFCASRQDAGTEAFFGQGTRLTVV.

At least ten counts were recorded for this clonotype. The rearrangement uses TRBV5-8 and TRBJ2-5, with TRBD1 identical over 9 bases. The germline CDR1 and CDR2 sequences are SGHTS and YDEGEE. This CDR3 comprises 12 residues. V lost 3 bases and J lost 13; bases outside the gene matches: 7. DNA of the CDR3: TGTGCCAGCAGCTATGGACAGGGGCGGTGGTACTTC. Its translation: CASSYGQGRWYF.

This clonotype appeared many times. V usage is TRBV20-1 and J usage is TRBJ2-3; no clear D. Germline values: CDR1 DFQATT, CDR2 SNEGSKA (reference sequence). The length of the CDR3 is 12 residues. V was pared by 3 bases and J by 6 bases, with 10 bases between. CDR3 sequence: CSASSTRDTQYF. In nucleotides, the CDR3 is TGCAGTGCTAGTTCCACAAGGGATACGCAGTATTTT.

About this clonotype itself: The junction departs from the called germline gene at one end, perhaps through a read error. The rearrangement uses TRBV29-1 and TRBJ2-3; D is perhaps TRBD2 (5 bases). Germline assignment: CDR1 SQVTM and CDR2 ANQGSEA. The CDR3 spans 14 residues. CDR3 sequence: CNVDHAGTTDTQYF. In DNA, the CDR3 is TGCAACGTTGATCACGCGGGTACCACAGATACGCAGTATTTT.

This chain uses TRBV7-8 with TRBJ2-1; D gene unclear. The V end was cut by 3 bases, the J end by 6 bases, with 12 bases between. The CDR3 sequence is 14 residues long. Germline CDR1 is SGHVS and CDR2 is FQNEAQ. This CDR3 reads CASSFPDGRNEQFF. CDR3 DNA: TGTGCCAGCAGCTTCCCTGACGGTCGCAATGAGCAGTTCTTC.

This clonotype showed up just a few times. The chain employs TRBV9 and TRBJ2-7, with 8 bases that match TRBD2. V dropped 3 bases and J dropped 3; count of bases not matched to a gene: 11. Germline assignment: CDR1 SGDLS and CDR2 YYNGEE. This CDR3 contains 16 residues. As DNA, the CDR3 is TGTGCCAGCAGCGCTCGGGGGGGGGACGACGTCTACGAGCAGTACTTC. Translation: CASSARGGDDVYEQYF.

This clonotype was counted only a few times. The gene calls are TRBV5-1 and TRBJ1-5, with a weak D call TRBD1 (5 bases). This CDR3 region has 15 residues. In germline, CDR1 is SGHRS, CDR2 YFSETQ. V was cut by 0 bases and J by 3 bases, with 10 bases left in between. The CDR3 loop reads CASSLGGQVNQPQHF. For the CDR3, the DNA is TGCGCCAGCAGCTTGGGAGGACAAGTCAATCAGCCCCAGCATTTT.

This chain connects TRBV4-2 to TRBJ2-3; maybe TRBD2 (7 bases). From germline, CDR1 is LGHNA and CDR2 YNFKEQ. The CDR3 is made up of 16 amino acids. Between the trimmed V and J ends, which lost 4 bases and 1 base, there was a span of 15 bases. Here the CDR3 DNA reads TGTGCCAGCAGCCCGTACCGGGGGGCAGGCACAGATACGCAGTATTTT. It yields the protein CASSPYRGAGTDTQYF.

The chain couples TRBV7-2 to TRBJ2-5; 8 bases match TRBD1. Looked up from germline, CDR1 is SGHTA and CDR2 is FQGNSA. CDR3 length: 14 amino acids. V lost 4 bases and J lost 11; bases outside the gene matches: 12. In DNA, the CDR3 is TGTGCCAGCAGCTCGAGGGACAGGTACAATGAGCAGTACTTC. As protein: CASSSRDRYNEQYF.

This clonotype was seen at least ten times. The rearrangement links TRBV6-5 to TRBJ2-4; 11 nucleotides match TRBD1. Germline CDR1 is MNHEY and CDR2 is SVGAGI. The CDR3 is 15 amino acids. After removal of 4 bases from V and 5 bases from J, the junction contained 4 bases not matched to a gene. The CDR3 DNA follows: TGTGCCAGCAGTTGGGACAGGGGGGTGCAAAACATTCAGTACTTC. Residues: CASSWDRGVQNIQYF.